This T cell receptor (beta chain) is drawn from a study of T cells expressing NK-cell markers. Study-wide context: Sorted CD3+CD56-NKG2C+, CD3+CD56+NKG2C- and CD3+CD56+NKG2C+ T cells were the source of the TCR beta repertoires. HCMV seropositivity characterized most of the eight sequenced donors, and seronegativity one.

The germline V gene encodes CDR1 LNHNV and CDR2 YYDKDF (reference sequence). The CDR3 covers 15 residues. For TCR beta, cDNA was produced by 5'RACE template switching with UMIs. After re-calling the 5' RACE reads, TCRdb lists one entry per CDR3 protein, DNA absent. The table for this sample gives 550,000 or so distinct CDR3 sequences. The sequence derives from a young man in good health. The V call is TRBV15, the J call TRBJ2-1; the TRBD1 assignment by TCRdb is unverifiable without DNA. Sequenced input: blood T cells: a sorted CD56 or NKG2C T cell subset, CD4+ or CD8+ T cells, or bulk PBMC T cells (not recorded which). The CDR3 loop is CATSRPQGRVNEQFF. The full variable domain, rest sourced from reference TRBV15 and TRBJ2-1, is DAMVIQNPRYQVTQFGKPVTLSCSQTLNHNVMYWYQQKSSQAPKLLFHYYDKDFNNEADTPDNFQSRRPNTSFCFLDIRSPGLGDTAMYLCATSRPQGRVNEQFFGPGTRLTVL.